The T cell receptor beta chain described here comes from a study of blood T cell repertoires in COVID-19. Study-wide background: Sources were T cells, B-cell-depleted T cells, or PBMCs; the material itself was cDNA or gDNA.

Method: immunoSEQ multiplex PCR; TCRdb's copy keeps in-frame clones and lacks some. The sample consists of some 200,000 clones, about 91% of them appearing once. V was shortened by 8 bases and J by 2 bases, with 10 bases between the two germline ends. Germline V gives CDR1 SNHLY, CDR2 FYNNEI. The CDR3 sequence is 12 residues long. This sequence originates from a young man with acute or convalescent COVID-19. What was sequenced was peripheral blood. V is TRBV2 and J is TRBJ2-7, with a possible D match to TRBD1 (5 bases). CDR3 residues: CASGAVPYEQYF. CDR3 nucleotide sequence: TGTGCCAGCGGGGCAGTTCCCTACGAGCAGTACTTC.